The rows below give T cell receptor beta chains drawn from one sample of a study of CD8+ T cells in alopecia areata. TCRdb keeps only in-frame clones here, not all; method: immunoSEQ multiplex PCR. The profile shows over 200,000 clones, about three fifths of them singletons. Specimen: CD4+ T cells sorted from blood, collected at week 0. The receptors derive from a human donor with alopecia areata. The CDR3 runs from the conserved cysteine through the conserved F or W. The D gene is left open where the match is weak. Part of the rows lack a size; the others show once, few, many or a class for expanded clones.

j_call clone_size d_call v_call cdr3_aa cdr3_nt
TRBJ2-5 . . TRBV5-6 CASSLRGTQYF TGTGCCAGCAGCTTGCGGGGGACCCAGTACTTC
TRBJ2-3 . TRBD2 TRBV29-1 CSVEERGLDKYF TGCAGCGTTGAAGAGAGGGGACTAGACAAGTATTTT
TRBJ2-3 . TRBD2 TRBV15 CATSRNSGIGDTQYF TGTGCCACCAGCAGGAATAGCGGGATCGGGGATACGCAGTATTTT
TRBJ2-3 few TRBD2 TRBV10-3 CAINGLAGGSSGTDTQYF TGTGCCATCAACGGACTAGCGGGGGGGTCCTCGGGCACAGATACGCAGTATTTT
TRBJ1-3 . . TRBV15 CATRPGGSGNTIYF TGTGCCACAAGACCAGGAGGCTCTGGAAACACCATATATTTT
TRBJ2-2 few TRBD1 TRBV30 CAWSGQGAGELFF TGTGCCTGGAGTGGACAGGGCGCCGGGGAGCTGTTTTTT
TRBJ2-7 . . TRBV30 CAWSVRQGQYEQYF TGTGCCTGGAGTGTACGCCAGGGGCAATACGAGCAGTACTTC
TRBJ1-6 . . TRBV27 CASSLKDWGSPLHF TGTGCCAGCAGTTTGAAGGACTGGGGTTCACCCCTCCACTTT
TRBJ2-3 . TRBD2 TRBV30 CAWSVPLAGTDTQYF TGTGCCTGGAGTGTACCGCTAGCGGGCACAGATACGCAGTATTTT
TRBJ2-6 . TRBD1 TRBV7-2 CASSSGTVGSGANVLTF TGTGCCAGCAGCTCCGGGACAGTAGGCTCTGGGGCCAACGTCCTGACTTTC
TRBJ2-7 . . TRBV7-9 CASSYRASSYEQYF TGTGCCAGCAGCTACAGGGCGAGCTCCTACGAGCAGTACTTC
TRBJ2-3 few TRBD2 TRBV7-9 CASSLVAGGSTDTQYF TGTGCCAGCAGCTTAGTTGCGGGGGGGAGCACAGATACGCAGTATTTT
TRBJ1-2 . TRBD1 TRBV7-2 CASSLGGGANYGYTF TGTGCCAGCAGCTTAGGAGGGGGCGCGAACTATGGCTACACCTTC